A single sample gave rise to the 14 T cell receptor beta chains below, sequenced in a study of T cell clonotyping in hematopoietic cell transplantation. Produced via immunoSEQ multiplex PCR; TCRdb's table is partial and in-frame only. Here the sample spans fewer than 20,000 clones, approximately 74% being singletons. The sample comprised peripheral blood mononuclear cells. The receptor source for this set is an older woman in good health. Some clones in this sample may be carry-over from other donors' samples.

The CDR3 DNA follows: TGTGCCAGCAGCTCACCTGAGGGGGCGGAGGAAAAACTGTTTTTT. This codes for CASSSPEGAEEKLFF. The gene calls are TRBV11-2 and TRBJ1-4, with 7 bases lining up with TRBD1. Germline V CDR1 and CDR2: SGHAT, FQNNGV. CDR3 length equals 15 residues. The junction had 10 bases not matched to a gene; V was cut back by 4 bases and J by 8 bases.

V and J are TRBV18 and TRBJ1-1; 7 bases are shared with TRBD1. The germline CDR1 and CDR2 sequences are KGHSH and LQKENI. The CDR3 has 14 amino acids. V trimming: 2 bases; J trimming: 4 bases; junction bases outside the gene matches: 4. The DNA for the CDR3 is TGTGCCAGCTCACCAAAACAGGGGAGCACTGAAGCTTTCTTT. It specifies CASSPKQGSTEAFF.

The chain joins TRBV2 to TRBJ1-6, with 7 nucleotides matching TRBD1. CDR1 is SNHLY and CDR2 is FYNNEI in the germline V gene. The V gene end was trimmed by 9 bases and the J gene end by 8 bases; junction bases not matched to a gene: 13. The CDR3 sequence is 15 residues long. CDR3 amino acids: CASKWIRDSYSPLHF. As DNA, the CDR3 is TGTGCCAGTAAGTGGATCCGGGACAGTTATTCACCCCTCCACTTT.

CDR3 amino acids: CASSSTQRTGSYEQYF. CDR3 DNA sequence: TGTGCCAGCAGTTCGACCCAGAGGACAGGATCGTACGAGCAGTACTTC. The V gene is TRBV28, the J gene TRBJ2-7; 7 positions match TRBD1. Unmatched junction bases numbered 13, after V lost 4 bases and J lost 4 bases. Germline CDR1 and CDR2: MDHEN and SYDVKM. The CDR3 runs 16 residues.

This clone appeared a few times. This rearrangement joins TRBV5-1 to TRBJ1-2; D not resolved. Germline V lookup: CDR1 SGHRS, CDR2 YFSETQ. The CDR3 spans 13 residues. V lost 1 base to trimming and J lost 7 bases, with 11 bases between them. CDR3 sequence reads: CASSLSRDRGYTF. The CDR3 DNA reads as TGCGCCAGCAGCTTGTCCCGGGATCGTGGCTACACCTTC.

The chain uses TRBV7-2 and TRBJ2-7, with TRBD2 matching over 10 bases. CDR1 is SGHTA, CDR2 FQGNSA, per germline. Trimming took 5 bases from V and 2 from J; bases not matched to a gene: 6. CDR3 length: 15 residues. Written as DNA, the CDR3 is TGTGCCAGCAGCATCAGGACTAGCGGCACCTACGAGCAGTACTTC. Its translation: CASSIRTSGTYEQYF.

The chain has TRBV7-2 and TRBJ2-7; D is tentatively TRBD1 or TRBD2 (6 bases each). CDR1 and CDR2 (germline): SGHTA, FQGNSA. V shed 5 bases and J shed 4 bases, with 21 bases lying between them. This CDR3 has 16 amino acids. The CDR3 nucleotides are TGTGCCAGCAGCCTTCCCGGTAGGGGGGCTCATTACGAGCAGTACTTC. Translation: CASSLPGRGAHYEQYF.

The V call is TRBV25-1, the J call TRBJ2-1; 13 nucleotides agree with TRBD2. The CDR3 runs 14 residues. The V segment lost 6 bases and the J segment 6 bases; nucleotides outside the gene matches: 2. CDR1 is MGHDK and CDR2 is SYGVNS in the germline V gene. The chain's CDR3 is CASRTSGRINEQFF. The CDR3 coding sequence is TGTGCCAGCAGGACTAGCGGGAGGATCAATGAGCAGTTCTTC.

This clone came up a few times. The CDR3 DNA is TGTGCCAGCAGCAAATACCCGAGAAACTATGGCTACACCTTC. It yields the protein CASSKYPRNYGYTF. This chain links TRBV21-1 with TRBJ1-2. TRBV21-1 is a known pseudogene. The CDR3 is made up of 14 amino acids.

This clone has only one observation. The chain is built from TRBV9 and TRBJ2-2, with 10 bases identical to TRBD1. The CDR3 consists of 15 residues. The trim removed 3 bases at V and 7 bases at J, leaving 6 bases unmatched. Germline CDR1 is SGDLS and CDR2 is YYNGEE. The CDR3 spells CASSEGTGEDGELFF. The CDR3, as DNA: TGTGCCAGCAGCGAGGGGACAGGGGAGGACGGGGAGCTGTTTTTT.

This clone was found a few times. V usage is TRBV5-1 and J usage is TRBJ1-2; TRBD1 aligns across 10 bases. V trimming: 3 bases; J trimming: 1 base; junction bases outside the gene matches: 9. This CDR3 comprises 17 residues. Germline CDR1 and CDR2: SGHRS and YFSETQ. The CDR3 coding sequence is TGCGCCAGCAGCTGGAATTCCGGACAGGGGGATAACTATGGCTACACCTTC. This sequence encodes CASSWNSGQGDNYGYTF.

This clone was recorded a few times. The chain is built from TRBV6-5 and TRBJ2-7; D is undetermined. Germline CDR1 MNHEY, CDR2 SVGAGI. V lost 2 bases and J 2 bases, leaving 10 bases between the germline ends. The CDR3 covers 14 residues. The CDR3 nucleotides are TGTGCCAGCAGTTACAGATACGGTCCCTACGAGCAGTACTTC. This encodes CASSYRYGPYEQYF.

The rearrangement uses TRBV4-3 and TRBJ2-5; TRBD2 agrees at 8 bases. The CDR3 spans 15 residues. Germline V gives CDR1 LGHNA, CDR2 YSLEER. The ends lost 4 bases at V and 5 bases at J; junction bases unmatched: 9. The CDR3 sequence is CASSRGTGGAETQYF. CDR3 nucleotides: TGCGCCAGCAGCCGAGGCACGGGAGGGGCGGAGACCCAGTACTTC.

Comments on this clone: One end of the junction fails to match germline, which may point to a read error. The chain links TRBV18 to TRBJ2-4; D may be TRBD1 (6 bases). In germline, CDR1 is KGHSH, CDR2 LQKENI. The CDR3 has 13 residues. DNA of the CDR3: TGTGCCAGCTCACTAAACTTACAGGGTCCGCAGGCCTTC. This encodes CASSLNLQGPQAF.